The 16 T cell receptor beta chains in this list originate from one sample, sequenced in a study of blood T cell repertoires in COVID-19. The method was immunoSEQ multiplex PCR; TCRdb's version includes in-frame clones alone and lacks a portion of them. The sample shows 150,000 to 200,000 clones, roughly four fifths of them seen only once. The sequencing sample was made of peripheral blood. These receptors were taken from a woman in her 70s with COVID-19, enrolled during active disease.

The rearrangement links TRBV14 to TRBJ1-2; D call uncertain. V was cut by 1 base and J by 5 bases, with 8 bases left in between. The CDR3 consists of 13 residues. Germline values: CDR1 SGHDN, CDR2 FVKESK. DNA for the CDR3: TGTGCCAGCAGCCAAGGGTACAGATATGGCTACACCTTC. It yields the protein CASSQGYRYGYTF.

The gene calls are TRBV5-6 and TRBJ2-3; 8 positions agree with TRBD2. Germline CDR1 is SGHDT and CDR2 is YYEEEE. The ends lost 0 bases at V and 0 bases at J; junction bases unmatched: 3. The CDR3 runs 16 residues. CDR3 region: CASSLEASGSTDTQYF. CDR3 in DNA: TGTGCCAGCAGCTTGGAGGCTAGCGGGAGCACAGATACGCAGTATTTT.

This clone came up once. Here the CDR3 DNA reads TGTGCCAGCAGCGTAGCTCCAGATACGCAGTATTTT. Translated, it gives CASSVAPDTQYF. This rearrangement joins TRBV9 to TRBJ2-3; D gene ambiguous. Germline CDR1 reads SGDLS; CDR2 reads YYNGEE. This CDR3 is built from 12 residues. Trimming removed 0 bases at V and 4 bases at J, with 3 bases between.

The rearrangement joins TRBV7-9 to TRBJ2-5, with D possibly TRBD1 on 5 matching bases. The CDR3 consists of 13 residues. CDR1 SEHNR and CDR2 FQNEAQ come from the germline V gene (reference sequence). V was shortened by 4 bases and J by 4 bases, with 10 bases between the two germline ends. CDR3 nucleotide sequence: TGTGCCAGCAGCTCCTTGGGGCTAGAGACCCAGTACTTC. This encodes CASSSLGLETQYF. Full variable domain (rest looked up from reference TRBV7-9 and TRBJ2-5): DTGVSQNPRHKITKRGQNVTFRCDPISEHNRLYWYRQTLGQGPEFLTYFQNEAQLEKSRLLSDRFSAERPKGSFSTLEIQRTEQGDSAMYLCASSSLGLETQYFGPGTRLLVL.

The CDR3 loop reads CATALYEQYF. The CDR3 coding sequence is TGTGCCACTGCGTTATACGAGCAGTACTTC. The J gene is TRBJ2-7, the V gene TRBV28; the D is unclear. The CDR3 is 10 amino acids. Trimming pared 10 bases from V and 4 bases from J, leaving 8 bases between. Per germline, CDR1 MDHEN and CDR2 SYDVKM.

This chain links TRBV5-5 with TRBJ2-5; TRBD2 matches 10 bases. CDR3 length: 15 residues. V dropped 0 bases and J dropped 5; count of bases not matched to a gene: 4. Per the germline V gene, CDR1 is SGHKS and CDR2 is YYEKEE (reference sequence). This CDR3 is CASSLVLAGTETQYF. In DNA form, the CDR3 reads TGTGCCAGCAGCTTGGTACTAGCGGGAACGGAGACCCAGTACTTC.

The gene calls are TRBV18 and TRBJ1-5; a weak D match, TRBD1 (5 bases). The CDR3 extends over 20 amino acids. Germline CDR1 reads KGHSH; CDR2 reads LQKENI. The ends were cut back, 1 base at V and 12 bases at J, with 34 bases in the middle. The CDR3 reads CASSPLVVSGTPPRTGVQHF. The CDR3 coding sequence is TGTGCCAGCTCACCACTCGTGGTCAGCGGGACCCCACCGAGGACTGGCGTCCAGCATTTT.

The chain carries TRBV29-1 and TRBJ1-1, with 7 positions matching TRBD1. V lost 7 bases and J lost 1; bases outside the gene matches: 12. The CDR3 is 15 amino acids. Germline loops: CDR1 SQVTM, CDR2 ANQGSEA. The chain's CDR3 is CSARQTGMGNTEAFF. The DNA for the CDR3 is TGCAGCGCCCGACAGACAGGGATGGGGAACACTGAAGCTTTCTTT.

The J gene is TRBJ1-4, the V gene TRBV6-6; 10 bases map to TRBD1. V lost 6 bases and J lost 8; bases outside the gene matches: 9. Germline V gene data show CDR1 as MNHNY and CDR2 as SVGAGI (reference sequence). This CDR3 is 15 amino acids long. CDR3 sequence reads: CASRDSGTGDEKLFF. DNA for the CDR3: TGTGCCAGCAGGGACTCCGGGACAGGGGACGAAAAACTGTTTTTT.

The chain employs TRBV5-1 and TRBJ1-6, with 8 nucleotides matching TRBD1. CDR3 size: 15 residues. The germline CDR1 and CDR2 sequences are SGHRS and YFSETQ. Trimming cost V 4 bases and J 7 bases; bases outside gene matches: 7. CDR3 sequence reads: CASSLATGGNSPLHF. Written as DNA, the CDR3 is TGCGCCAGCAGCCTCGCTACAGGGGGAAATTCACCCCTCCACTTT.

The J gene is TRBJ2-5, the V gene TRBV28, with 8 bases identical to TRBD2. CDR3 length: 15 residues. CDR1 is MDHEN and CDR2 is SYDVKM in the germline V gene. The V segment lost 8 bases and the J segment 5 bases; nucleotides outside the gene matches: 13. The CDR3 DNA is TGTGCCAGCTCCTCCGGGGGGGGGATGGGCGAGACCCAGTACTTC. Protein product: CASSSGGGMGETQYF.

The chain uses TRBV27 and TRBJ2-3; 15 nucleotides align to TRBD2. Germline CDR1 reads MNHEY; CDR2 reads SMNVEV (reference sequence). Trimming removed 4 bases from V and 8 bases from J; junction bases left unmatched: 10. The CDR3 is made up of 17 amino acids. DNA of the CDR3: TGTGCCAGCAGTTCTTGGACTAGCGGGAGGGCCAGCGGTACGCAGTATTTT. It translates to CASSSWTSGRASGTQYF.

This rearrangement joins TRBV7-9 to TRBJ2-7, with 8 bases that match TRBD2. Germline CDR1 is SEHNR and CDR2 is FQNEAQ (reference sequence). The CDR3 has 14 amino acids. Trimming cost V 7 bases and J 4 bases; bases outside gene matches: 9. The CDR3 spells CASTASGGVYEQYF. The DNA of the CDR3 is TGTGCCAGCACCGCGAGCGGGGGAGTATACGAGCAGTACTTC.

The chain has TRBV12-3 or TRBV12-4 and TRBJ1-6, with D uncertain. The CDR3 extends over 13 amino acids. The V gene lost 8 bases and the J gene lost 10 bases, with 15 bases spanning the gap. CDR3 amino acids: CASGSPPRSPLHF. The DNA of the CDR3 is TGTGCCAGCGGTTCACCACCGAGGTCACCCCTCCACTTT.

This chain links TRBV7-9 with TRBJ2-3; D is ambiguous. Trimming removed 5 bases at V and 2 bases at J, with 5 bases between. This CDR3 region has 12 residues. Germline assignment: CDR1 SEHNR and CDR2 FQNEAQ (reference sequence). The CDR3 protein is CASSQNTDTQYF. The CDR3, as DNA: TGTGCCAGCAGCCAAAACACAGATACGCAGTATTTT. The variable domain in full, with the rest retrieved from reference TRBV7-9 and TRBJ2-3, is DTGVSQNPRHKITKRGQNVTFRCDPISEHNRLYWYRQTLGQGPEFLTYFQNEAQLEKSRLLSDRFSAERPKGSFSTLEIQRTEQGDSAMYLCASSQNTDTQYFGPGTRLTVL.

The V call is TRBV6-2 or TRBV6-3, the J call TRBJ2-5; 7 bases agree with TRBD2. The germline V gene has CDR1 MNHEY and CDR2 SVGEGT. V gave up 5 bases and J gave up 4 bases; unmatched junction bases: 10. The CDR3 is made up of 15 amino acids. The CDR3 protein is CASSDTGTIVETQYF. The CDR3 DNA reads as TGTGCCAGCAGTGACACCGGGACTATCGTAGAGACCCAGTACTTC.